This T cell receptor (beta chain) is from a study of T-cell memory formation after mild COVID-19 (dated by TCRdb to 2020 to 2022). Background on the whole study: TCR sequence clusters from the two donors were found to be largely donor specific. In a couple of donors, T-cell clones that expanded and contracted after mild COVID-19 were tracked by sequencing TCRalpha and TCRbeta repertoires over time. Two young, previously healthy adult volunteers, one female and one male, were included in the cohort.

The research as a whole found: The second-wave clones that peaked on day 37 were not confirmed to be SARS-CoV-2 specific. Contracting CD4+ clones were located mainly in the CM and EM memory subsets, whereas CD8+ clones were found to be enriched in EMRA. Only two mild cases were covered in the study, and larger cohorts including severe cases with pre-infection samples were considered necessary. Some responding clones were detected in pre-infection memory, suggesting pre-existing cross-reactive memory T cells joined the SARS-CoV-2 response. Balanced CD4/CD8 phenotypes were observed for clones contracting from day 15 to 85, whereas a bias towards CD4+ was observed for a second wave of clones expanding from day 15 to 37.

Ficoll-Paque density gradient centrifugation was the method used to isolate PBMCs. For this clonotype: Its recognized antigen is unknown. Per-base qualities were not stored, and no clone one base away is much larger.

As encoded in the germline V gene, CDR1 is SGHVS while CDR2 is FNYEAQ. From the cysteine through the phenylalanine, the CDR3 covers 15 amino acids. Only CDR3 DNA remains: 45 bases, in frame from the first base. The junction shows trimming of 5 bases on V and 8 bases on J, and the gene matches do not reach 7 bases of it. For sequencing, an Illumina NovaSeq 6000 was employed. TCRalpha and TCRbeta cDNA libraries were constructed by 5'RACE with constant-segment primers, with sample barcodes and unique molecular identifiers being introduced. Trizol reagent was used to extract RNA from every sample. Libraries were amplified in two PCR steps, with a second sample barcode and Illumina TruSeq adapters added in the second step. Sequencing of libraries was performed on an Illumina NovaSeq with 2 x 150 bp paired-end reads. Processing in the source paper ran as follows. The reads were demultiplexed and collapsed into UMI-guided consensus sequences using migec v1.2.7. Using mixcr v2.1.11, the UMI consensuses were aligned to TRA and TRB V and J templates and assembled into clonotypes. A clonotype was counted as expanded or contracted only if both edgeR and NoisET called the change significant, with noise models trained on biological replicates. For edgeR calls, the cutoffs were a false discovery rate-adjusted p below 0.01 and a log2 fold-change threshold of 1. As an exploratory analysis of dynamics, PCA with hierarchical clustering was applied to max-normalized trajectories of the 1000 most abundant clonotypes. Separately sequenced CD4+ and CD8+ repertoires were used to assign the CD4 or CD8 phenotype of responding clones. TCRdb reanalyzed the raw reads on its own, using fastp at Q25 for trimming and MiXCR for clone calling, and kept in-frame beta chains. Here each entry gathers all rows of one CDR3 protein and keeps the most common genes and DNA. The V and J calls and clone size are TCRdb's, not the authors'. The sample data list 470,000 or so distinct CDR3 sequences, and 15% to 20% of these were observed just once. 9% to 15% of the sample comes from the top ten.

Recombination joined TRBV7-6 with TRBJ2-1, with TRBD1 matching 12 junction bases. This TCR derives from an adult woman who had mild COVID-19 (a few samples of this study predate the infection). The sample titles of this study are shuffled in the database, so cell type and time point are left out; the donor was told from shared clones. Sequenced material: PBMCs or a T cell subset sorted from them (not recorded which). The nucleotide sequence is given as TGTGCCAGCAGCCACCCGGGACAGGGGGCTTATGAGCAGTTCTTC. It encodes CASSHPGQGAYEQFF.